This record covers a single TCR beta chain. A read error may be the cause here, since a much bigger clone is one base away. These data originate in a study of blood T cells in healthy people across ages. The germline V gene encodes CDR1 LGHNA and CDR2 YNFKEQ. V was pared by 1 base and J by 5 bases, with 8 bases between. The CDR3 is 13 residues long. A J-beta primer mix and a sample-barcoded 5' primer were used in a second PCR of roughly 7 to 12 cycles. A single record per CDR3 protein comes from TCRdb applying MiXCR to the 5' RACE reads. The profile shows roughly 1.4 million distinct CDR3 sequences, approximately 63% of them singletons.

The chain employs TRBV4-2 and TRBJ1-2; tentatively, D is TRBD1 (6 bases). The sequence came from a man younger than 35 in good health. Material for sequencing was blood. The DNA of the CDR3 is TGTGCCAGCAGCCAAGGGACAGAGTATGGCTACACCTTC. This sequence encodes CASSQGTEYGYTF.